Below are 28 T cell receptor beta chains sequenced from a single sample in a study of OX40 agonist ivuxolimab in advanced cancers. Using immunoSEQ multiplex PCR, the repertoire was profiled, and TCRdb retains in-frame clones only, with some absent. The sample lists some 83,000 clones; roughly nine tenths were seen once. The sequencing used CD4+ or CD8+ T cells sorted from blood, collected in a trial of the OX40 agonist ivuxolimab. Every receptor here comes from an adult with an advanced solid tumor such as melanoma, head and neck, liver or kidney cancer.

The chain couples TRBV25-1 to TRBJ1-2; a weak D match, TRBD1 (6 bases). The CDR3 is made up of 14 amino acids. Trimming stripped 6 bases from V and 4 bases from J, with 15 bases between. Germline CDR1 and CDR2: MGHDK and SYGVNS. The CDR3 DNA reads TGTGCCAGCAGACCAAGTGGACAGCCCTATGGCTACACCTTC. This gives the protein CASRPSGQPYGYTF.

CDR3 residues: CASSPWTGVNYGYTF. Here the CDR3 DNA reads TGTGCCAGCAGCCCCTGGACAGGGGTGAACTATGGCTACACCTTC. The V call is TRBV5-5, the J call TRBJ1-2; 9 bases line up with TRBD1. Germline V gene lookup returns CDR1 SGHKS and CDR2 YYEKEE (reference sequence). CDR3 length: 15 amino acids. The V and J ends lost 4 bases and 2 bases, in that order; junction bases with no gene match: 6. Using reference TRBV5-5 and TRBJ1-2 for the parts outside the CDR3, the full variable domain is DAGVTQSPTHLIKTRGQQVTLRCSPISGHKSVSWYQQVLGQGPQFIFQYYEKEERGRGNFPDRFSARQFPNYSSELNVNALLLGDSALYLCASSPWTGVNYGYTFGSGTRLTVV.

The chain carries TRBV6-6 and TRBJ1-5; 8 bases line up with TRBD1. CDR1 is MNHNY and CDR2 is SVGAGI in the germline V gene (reference sequence). The CDR3 runs to 15 residues. After removal of 0 bases from V and 7 bases from J, the junction contained 5 bases not matched to a gene. CDR3 DNA sequence: TGTGCCAGCAGTTACTCCAGGGGGCCCTACCAGCCCCAGCATTTT. Translating gives CASSYSRGPYQPQHF.

This chain connects TRBV2 to TRBJ1-5, with 7 bases identical to TRBD1. J was trimmed by 3 bases and V by 6 bases; bases with no gene match: 11. Germline V gene sequence: CDR1 SNHLY, CDR2 FYNNEI. CDR3 length: 16 residues. CDR3 residues: CASRELGTVLNQPQHF. The CDR3 nucleotides are TGTGCCAGCAGAGAATTAGGGACAGTCCTCAATCAGCCCCAGCATTTT.

V is TRBV5-5 and J is TRBJ2-7; no clear D gene. Germline CDR1 reads SGHKS; CDR2 reads YYEKEE (reference sequence). V shed 2 bases and J shed 1 base, with 10 bases lying between them. This CDR3 comprises 14 residues. The CDR3 DNA reads as TGTGCCAGCAGCTTCGCGTCTACATCCTACGAGCAGTACGTC. Translation: CASSFASTSYEQYV.

The chain links TRBV6-6 to TRBJ2-3; D perhaps matches TRBD2 (5 bases). V lost 3 bases to trimming and J lost 1 base, with 11 bases between them. In germline, CDR1 is MNHNY, CDR2 SVGAGI (reference sequence). There are 15 residues in the CDR3. The CDR3 region has the DNA TGTGCCAGCAGTTATCGAGGGTCTGGCACAGATACGCAGTATTTT. It codes for CASSYRGSGTDTQYF.

The chain links TRBV12-1 to TRBJ2-3; TRBD1 is taken as the D call from the table, unchecked against the DNA. TRBV12-1 is assigned pseudogene status. The CDR3 totals 11 residues. CDR3 residues: CASRHPNTQYF. The CDR3 DNA follows: TGTGCCAGCAGACACCCCAATACGCAGTATTTT.

The J gene is TRBJ2-3, the V gene TRBV6-6; D assignment may be TRBD1 or TRBD2 (5 bases each). V was cut by 6 bases and J by 4 bases, with 17 bases left in between. The germline gives CDR1 MNHNY, CDR2 SVGAGI (reference sequence). This CDR3 region has 15 residues. CDR3 loop: CASSHPVGVSDTQYF. The CDR3, as DNA: TGTGCCAGCAGCCACCCTGTGGGGGTGTCAGATACGCAGTATTTT.

The CDR3 DNA reads as TGTGCCAGCAGCCCCACTAGCGGCCCTTGGGGAGATACGCAGTATTTT. Protein sequence: CASSPTSGPWGDTQYF. The rearrangement joins TRBV7-6 to TRBJ2-3, with 8 bases identical to TRBD2. The CDR3 covers 16 residues. Germline V gene lookup returns CDR1 SGHVS and CDR2 FNYEAQ. With 5 bases clipped from V and 5 bases from J, the junction kept 12 bases outside the gene matches.

The chain joins TRBV15 to TRBJ2-5; 8 bases align to TRBD1. Per germline, CDR1 LNHNV and CDR2 YYDKDF (reference sequence). This CDR3 spans 16 amino acids. Trimming at V came to 0 bases and at J to 4 bases, leaving 7 bases not matched to a gene. The CDR3 loop reads CATSRDSGTGRETQYF. CDR3 bases: TGTGCCACCAGCAGAGATTCAGGGACAGGTCGAGAGACCCAGTACTTC.

The rearrangement joins TRBV7-2 to TRBJ1-1; D not resolved. CDR1 and CDR2 (germline): SGHTA, FQGNSA. The CDR3 has 14 amino acids. Trimming stripped 1 base from V and 4 bases from J, with 10 bases between. The DNA for the CDR3 is TGTGCCAGCAGCTTAGTCTATGAGGGCACTGAAGCTTTCTTT. This gives the protein CASSLVYEGTEAFF.

This chain links TRBV30 with TRBJ1-5, with D uncertain. The CDR3 length is 13 residues. V shed 0 bases and J shed 3 bases, with 6 bases lying between them. Germline V CDR1 and CDR2: GTSNPN, SVGIG (reference sequence). The CDR3 reads CAWSVGINQPQHF. CDR3 nucleotide sequence: TGTGCCTGGAGTGTAGGGATCAATCAGCCCCAGCATTTT.

CDR3 region: CASSGRGVGVNEQFF. The CDR3 DNA sequence: TGTGCCAGCAGCGGTAGGGGGGTCGGTGTTAATGAGCAGTTCTTC. This rearrangement joins TRBV9 to TRBJ2-1; D is tentatively TRBD1 or TRBD2 (6 bases each). Germline V gene lookup returns CDR1 SGDLS and CDR2 YYNGEE. This CDR3 is built from 15 residues. The V and J ends lost 3 bases and 7 bases respectively, with 17 bases between them.

V usage is TRBV5-1 and J usage is TRBJ2-7; D could derive from TRBD1 or TRBD2 (5 bases each). V shed 2 bases and J shed 2 bases, with 14 bases lying between them. The germline gives CDR1 SGHRS, CDR2 YFSETQ. The CDR3 runs 15 residues. This CDR3 is CASSFTPGRTYEQYF. The CDR3 region has the DNA TGCGCCAGCAGCTTCACACCGGGACGGACCTACGAGCAGTACTTC.

This sequence joins TRBV30 and TRBJ1-2, with D unclear. CDR1 GTSNPN and CDR2 SVGIG come from the germline V gene (reference sequence). This CDR3 is built from 14 residues. With 7 bases removed from V and 5 bases from J, the gap between germline ends came to 20 bases. The CDR3 DNA sequence: TGTGCCTTGCCCCCTAAGGGTATCGGGTATGGCTACACCTTC. Translated: CALPPKGIGYGYTF.

This chain links TRBV27 with TRBJ2-7, with D possibly called TRBD1 or TRBD2 (5 bases each). Germline-derived CDR1 and CDR2 are MNHEY and SMNVEV (reference sequence). The CDR3 is made up of 14 amino acids. The V end lost 5 bases, the J end lost 7 bases, and 18 bases lay between the germline ends. This CDR3 reads CASSPGAGVREQYF. CDR3 nucleotide sequence: TGTGCCAGCAGTCCCGGGGCAGGTGTGCGGGAGCAGTACTTC.

The rearrangement uses TRBV30 and TRBJ1-5, with D uncertain. This CDR3 has 10 amino acids. Trimming removed 5 bases at V and 5 bases at J, with 4 bases between. CDR1 is GTSNPN, CDR2 SVGIG, per germline (reference sequence). The CDR3 sequence: CAWPDQPQHF. The CDR3 coding sequence is TGTGCCTGGCCCGATCAGCCCCAGCATTTT.

The chain carries TRBV27 and TRBJ2-1; possible D gene TRBD2, 5 bases. Germline-derived CDR1 and CDR2 are MNHEY and SMNVEV (reference sequence). The length of the CDR3 is 14 residues. V was cut by 2 bases and J by 5 bases, with 10 bases left in between. CDR3 loop: CASSLSGPHNEQFF. In nucleotides, the CDR3 is TGTGCCAGCAGTTTAAGCGGACCCCACAATGAGCAGTTCTTC.

The chain uses TRBV4-3 and TRBJ2-5; no reliable D call. This CDR3 contains 15 residues. Germline CDR1 LGHNA, CDR2 YSLEER. Trimming removed 0 bases from V and 4 bases from J, with 12 bases in between. This chain's CDR3 is CASSQDLGLRETQYF. The CDR3 nucleotides read TGCGCCAGCAGCCAAGATCTTGGCTTGCGAGAGACCCAGTACTTC.

V and J are TRBV19 and TRBJ2-1, with 14 bases matching TRBD2. Germline assignment: CDR1 LNHDA and CDR2 SQIVND (reference sequence). The CDR3 is 20 residues long. Losses at the gene ends were 2 bases for V and 0 bases for J; bases not matched to a gene: 9. CDR3 protein: CASSIRGLAGVLSSYNEQFF. CDR3 in DNA: TGTGCCAGTAGTATAAGGGGACTAGCGGGGGTGTTGAGCTCCTACAATGAGCAGTTCTTC.

The gene calls are TRBV7-3 and TRBJ2-1; 10 bases line up with TRBD2. The germline V gene encodes CDR1 SGHTA and CDR2 FQGTGA. This CDR3 is built from 15 residues. The V gene end was trimmed by 5 bases and the J gene end by 5 bases; junction bases not matched to a gene: 6. The CDR3 region has the DNA TGTGCCAGCAGCGTCCTAGCGGGAGTCAACAATGAGCAGTTCTTC. This gives the protein CASSVLAGVNNEQFF.

This rearrangement joins TRBV7-8 to TRBJ2-7, with 7 bases identical to TRBD1. CDR1 is SGHVS, CDR2 FQNEAQ, per germline. The CDR3 covers 15 residues. Unmatched junction bases numbered 11, after V lost 6 bases and J lost 3 bases. The CDR3 loop reads CASRTDRAFNYEQYF. The DNA for the CDR3 is TGTGCCAGCAGAACCGACAGGGCCTTTAACTACGAGCAGTACTTC.

The sample holds a few counts of this clone. This rearrangement joins TRBV2 to TRBJ2-2, with D perhaps TRBD1 (6 bases). The CDR3 covers 14 residues. Germline loops: CDR1 SNHLY, CDR2 FYNNEI. V was cut by 6 bases and J by 9 bases, with 17 bases left in between. The CDR3 region is CASSEIRGPRELFF. CDR3 coding DNA: TGTGCCAGCAGCGAAATCAGGGGACCCCGGGAGCTGTTTTTT.

This chain connects TRBV9 to TRBJ2-1; D gene uncertain. Trimming took off 1 base at V and 0 bases at J, with 5 bases between the two ends. Germline V lookup: CDR1 SGDLS, CDR2 YYNGEE. The CDR3 runs to 14 residues. CDR3 coding DNA: TGTGCCAGCAGCGTATTAGGCTCCTACAATGAGCAGTTCTTC. It translates to CASSVLGSYNEQFF.

This chain's CDR3 is CASSPRESAYGYTF. The CDR3 bases are TGCGCCAGCAGCCCCCGAGAGTCCGCCTATGGCTACACCTTC. V usage is TRBV4-1 and J usage is TRBJ1-2; the D is unclear. The CDR3 extends over 14 amino acids. The V and J ends lost 4 bases and 4 bases respectively, with 13 bases between them. CDR1 is MGHRA, CDR2 YSYEKL, per germline.

The chain uses TRBV15 and TRBJ2-2; possible D gene TRBD1, 5 bases. The ends were cut back, 3 bases at V and 3 bases at J, with 11 bases in the middle. The CDR3 runs 15 residues. From germline, CDR1 is LNHNV and CDR2 YYDKDF (reference sequence). The CDR3 DNA reads TGTGCCACCAGCAGGGGGCCCAGGGACACCGGGGAGCTGTTTTTT. Its protein is CATSRGPRDTGELFF.

The chain has TRBV11-3 and TRBJ2-1; no clear D. The V end lost 1 base, the J end lost 8 bases, and 3 bases lay between the germline ends. CDR1 is SGHNT and CDR2 is YENEEA in the germline V gene. This CDR3 is built from 11 residues. Here the CDR3 DNA reads TGTGCCAGCAGCTTAGTGTATGAGCAGTTCTTC. Translating gives CASSLVYEQFF.

This chain uses TRBV13 with TRBJ1-1; possible D gene TRBD1, 6 bases. CDR1 is PRHDT and CDR2 is FYEKMQ in the germline V gene (reference sequence). This CDR3 is built from 15 residues. V lost 5 bases, J lost 2 bases, and 15 bases lay in between. The CDR3 is CASSPQGRINTEAFF. The DNA for the CDR3 is TGTGCCAGCAGCCCACAGGGTAGGATTAACACTGAAGCTTTCTTT.